The rows below give T cell receptor beta chains drawn from one sample of a study of post-analysis software for immune sequencing data. TCRdb ran MiXCR on the PCR reads and lists one entry per CDR3 protein. The sample has hundreds of thousands of distinct CDR3 sequences, roughly 27% seen once. Sequencing was done on a sample of blood. These receptors all stem from a girl aged 10-17 years with multiple sclerosis. CDR3s include the opening cysteine and the closing phenylalanine or tryptophan. D genes are given only for firm matches. Where a row states a size, it is once, few, many or the class of an expanded clone; other rows omit it.

D gene	V gene	clone size	J gene	CDR3 protein	CDR3 DNA
.	TRBV2	few	TRBJ1-5	CASTRDRFLFGSNQPQHF	TGTGCCAGCACCCGAGACAGATTCCTCTTTGGGAGCAATCAGCCCCAGCATTTT
.	TRBV6-5	.	TRBJ2-7	CASSYRRQAPYNEQYF	TGTGCCAGCAGTTACCGACGACAGGCCCCTTACAATGAGCAGTACTTC
TRBD1	TRBV9	once	TRBJ2-3	CVSSVRTGLSREYF	TGTGTCAGCAGCGTGCGGACAGGGCTCTCTCGTGAGTATTTT
.	TRBV4-3	.	TRBJ2-7	CASSQALKWGDEQYF	TGCGCCAGCAGCCAAGCTTTGAAATGGGGCGACGAGCAGTACTTC
.	TRBV7-6	.	TRBJ2-6	CASSITGSGANVRTF	TGTGCCAGCAGCATCACAGGCTCTGGGGCCAACGTCCGGACTTTC
TRBD2	TRBV20-1	few	TRBJ2-1	CSAERTSRHNEQFF	TGCAGTGCTGAAAGGACTAGCCGGCACAATGAGCAGTTCTTC
TRBD2	TRBV20-1	.	TRBJ2-1	CSARDYQNYNEQFF	TGCAGCGCCCGGGACTATCAGAACTACAATGAGCAGTTCTTC
.	TRBV9	.	TRBJ2-1	CASSVEPAKNEQFF	TGTGCCAGCAGCGTAGAGCCAGCTAAGAATGAGCAGTTCTTC
.	TRBV11-1	.	TRBJ1-2	CASSANTGGSYGYTF	TGTGCCAGCAGCGCAAATACAGGAGGATCCTATGGCTACACCTTC
.	TRBV7-2	.	TRBJ2-5	CASRPGGAEETQYF	TGTGCCAGCAGGCCGGGTGGGGCAGAAGAGACCCAGTACTTC
TRBD1	TRBV5-1	few	TRBJ1-4	CASSLRVGGEKLFF	TGCGCCAGCAGCTTGCGGGTAGGGGGCGAAAAACTGTTTTTT
TRBD2	TRBV28	.	TRBJ2-1	CASSFQVASGSGSYNEQFF	TGTGCCAGCAGTTTCCAGGTGGCTAGCGGGAGTGGCTCCTACAATGAGCAGTTCTTC
.	TRBV24-1	once	TRBJ2-3	CATSDSTGNRDTQYF	TGTGCCACCAGTGATTCAACGGGGAATCGAGATACGCAGTATTTT
.	TRBV15	.	TRBJ2-5	CATSRVGGGQETQYF	TGTGCCACCAGCAGAGTTGGGGGAGGCCAAGAGACCCAGTACTTC
.	TRBV5-1	few	TRBJ2-1	CASSATGDGYNEQFF	TGCGCCAGCAGCGCAACCGGGGATGGCTACAATGAGCAGTTCTTC
TRBD2	TRBV9	few	TRBJ2-5	CASSVVGGGETQYF	TGTGCCAGCAGCGTTGTGGGCGGGGGGGAGACCCAGTACTTC
TRBD2	TRBV29-1	.	TRBJ2-3	CSARGLAGGRGDTQYF	TGCAGCGCGCGGGGACTAGCGGGGGGCCGGGGAGATACGCAGTATTTT
TRBD1	TRBV6-6	few	TRBJ1-2	CASSGHRGNYGYTF	TGTGCCAGCAGTGGACACAGGGGGAACTATGGCTACACCTTC
TRBD2	TRBV11-2	.	TRBJ2-1	CASSSSGLAGGLWFF	TGTGCCAGCAGCTCATCGGGACTAGCGGGAGGGCTCTGGTTCTTC
.	TRBV15	.	TRBJ2-5	CATSRGAAQETQYF	TGTGCCACCAGCAGAGGGGCGGCCCAAGAGACCCAGTACTTC
.	TRBV20-1	.	TRBJ2-1	CSTGPETQFF	TGCAGTACCGGCCCCGAGACCCAGTTCTTC
.	TRBV29-1	many	TRBJ2-7	CSVAGHETRRSYEQYF	TGCAGCGTTGCGGGACACGAAACGAGACGGTCCTACGAGCAGTACTTC
.	TRBV24-1	.	TRBJ2-5	CATSDPKEVEETQYF	TGTGCCACCAGTGACCCTAAGGAGGTGGAAGAGACCCAGTACTTC
TRBD2	TRBV27	.	TRBJ2-7	CASSPTSGTLPYYEQYF	TGTGCCAGCAGTCCGACTAGCGGGACCCTCCCCTACTACGAGCAGTACTTC
TRBD1	TRBV20-1	.	TRBJ1-2	CSASGGYDYGYTF	TGCAGTGCTTCAGGGGGTTATGACTATGGCTACACCTTC
.	TRBV20-1	few	TRBJ2-3	CSASALDLDTQYF	TGCAGTGCTAGTGCCCTGGACCTGGATACGCAGTATTTT